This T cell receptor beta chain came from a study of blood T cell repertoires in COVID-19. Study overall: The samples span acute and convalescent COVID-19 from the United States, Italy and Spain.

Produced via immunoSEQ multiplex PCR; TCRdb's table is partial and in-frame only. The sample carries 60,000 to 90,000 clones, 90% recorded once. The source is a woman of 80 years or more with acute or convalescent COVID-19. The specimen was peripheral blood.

In nucleotides, the CDR3 is TGTGCCAGCAGCGTGAGACCGGACAGGGATTCAGTATCGGACCCCAATGAGCAGTTCTTC. This gives the protein CASSVRPDRDSVSDPNEQFF. The chain recombines TRBV9 with TRBJ2-1; 8 positions agree with TRBD1. The ends lost 2 bases at V and 6 bases at J; junction bases unmatched: 22. Germline assignment: CDR1 SGDLS and CDR2 YYNGEE. CDR3 length: 20 amino acids.